This T cell receptor beta chain was profiled in a study of blood T cell repertoires in COVID-19. Study information: The United States, Italy and Spain were the sources of the acute and convalescent COVID-19 samples. T cells, B-cell-depleted T cells, or PBMCs supplied cDNA or gDNA.

Germline-derived CDR1 and CDR2 are SGDLS and YYNGEE. The CDR3 sequence is 15 residues long. J gave up 7 bases and V 0 bases, and 5 bases lay outside the gene matches. In the study's own analysis: Reference gene primer amplification gave nucleated cell count estimates. The data were produced by immunoSEQ multiplex PCR, yet TCRdb's version contains in-frame clones alone and is incomplete. The V and J calls and the clone size are those of that table, but D and trimming were determined from the DNA. The sample has tens of thousands of clones; around 79% are singletons. The V and J genes are TRBV9 and TRBJ2-2; the match to TRBD1 covers 8 bases. This sequence was found in a human donor in a cohort sampled during active COVID-19. The sample comprised peripheral blood. The chain's CDR3 is CASSVVAGGHGELFF. DNA for the CDR3: TGTGCCAGCAGCGTAGTGGCAGGGGGCCACGGGGAGCTGTTTTTT.